What follows are 29 T cell receptor beta chains derived from one specimen sequenced in a study of patients and donors after allogeneic stem cell transplantation. TCRdb called the RT-PCR reads again in MiXCR, with one record for every CDR3 protein. The sample records about a million distinct CDR3 sequences, roughly 18% being singletons. The specimen sequenced was blood, either unsorted or a sorted T cell fraction (not recorded which). The receptor set was obtained from a human donor who was either an allogeneic HSCT recipient or a stem cell or donor lymphocyte infusion donor (not recorded which). It is not recorded whose cells these are; they may come from a transplant donor.

The chain links TRBV6-2 or TRBV6-3 to TRBJ2-5; 10 nucleotides agree with TRBD1. The CDR3 length is 16 residues. CDR1 and CDR2 from the germline V gene are MNHEY and SVGEGT. The V and J ends lost 2 bases and 4 bases, in that order; junction bases with no gene match: 7. The CDR3: CASSYPGQGRGETQYF. CDR3 nucleotide sequence: TGTGCCAGCAGTTACCCGGGACAGGGGAGGGGAGAGACCCAGTACTTC.

This clonotype was observed a few times. The J gene is TRBJ2-1, the V gene TRBV6-1; 9 bases map to TRBD1. In germline, CDR1 is MNHNS, CDR2 SASEGT. The CDR3 totals 15 residues. The ends lost 6 bases at V and 7 bases at J; junction bases unmatched: 10. The CDR3 loop reads CASSASRTGENEQFF. CDR3 coding DNA: TGTGCCAGCAGCGCGAGCCGGACAGGGGAAAATGAGCAGTTCTTC.

In this sample, this clonotype turned up a few times. The chain joins TRBV12-5 to TRBJ1-5; 7 nucleotides line up with TRBD1. CDR3 length: 15 amino acids. The V gene's germline CDR1 is LGHNT and CDR2 FRNRAP. Losses at the gene ends were 1 base for V and 6 bases for J; bases not matched to a gene: 6. The CDR3, as DNA: TGTGCTAGTGGTTTGGAAGGGGGCACGGGTCAGCCCCAGCATTTT. Translation: CASGLEGGTGQPQHF.

The rearrangement uses TRBV19 and TRBJ2-2; no firm D call. The CDR3 has 16 amino acids. With 3 bases removed from V and 5 bases from J, the gap between germline ends came to 16 bases. The germline gives CDR1 LNHDA, CDR2 SQIVND (reference sequence). The DNA of the CDR3 is TGTGCCAGTAGTATCAAACTTCCCTGGGTTACCGGGGAGCTGTTTTTT. Amino acids: CASSIKLPWVTGELFF. Looking up the rest from reference TRBV19 and TRBJ2-2 gives the full variable domain: DGGITQSPKYLFRKEGQNVTLSCEQNLNHDAMYWYRQDPGQGLRLIYYSQIVNDFQKGDIAEGYSVSREKKESFPLTVTSAQKNPTAFYLCASSIKLPWVTGELFFGEGSRLTVL.

This clonotype was counted a few times. The chain is built from TRBV30 and TRBJ1-3; D call uncertain. The CDR3 has 13 residues. V was pared by 4 bases and J by 0 bases, with 7 bases between. The V gene's germline CDR1 is GTSNPN and CDR2 SVGIG (reference sequence). DNA for the CDR3: TGTGCCTGGAATGGGATCTCTGGAAACACCATATATTTT. Amino acid sequence: CAWNGISGNTIYF.

This clonotype was observed many times. V is TRBV25-1 and J is TRBJ2-3; 7 nucleotides match TRBD1. V trimming: 6 bases; J trimming: 2 bases; junction bases outside the gene matches: 20. In germline, CDR1 is MGHDK, CDR2 SYGVNS. CDR3 length: 19 amino acids. For the CDR3, the DNA is TGTGCCAGCAGCAGCCGCCGGGACAGAATACCCCTCCACACAGATACGCAGTATTTT. The encoded protein is CASSSRRDRIPLHTDTQYF. Variable domain in full (rest from reference TRBV25-1 and TRBJ2-3): EADIYQTPRYLVIGTGKKITLECSQTMGHDKMYWYQQDPGMELHLIHYSYGVNSTEKGDLSSESTVSRIRTEHFPLTLESARPSHTSQYLCASSSRRDRIPLHTDTQYFGPGTRLTVL.

This clonotype was found many times. This sequence joins TRBV7-8 and TRBJ1-1; D is unclear. The CDR3 contains 12 residues. V was cut by 5 bases and J by 5 bases, with 9 bases left in between. From germline, CDR1 is SGHVS and CDR2 FQNEAQ. The CDR3: CASSPARTEAFF. As DNA, the CDR3 is TGTGCCAGCAGCCCTGCAAGGACTGAAGCTTTCTTT. The whole variable domain, filled in from reference TRBV7-8 and TRBJ1-1, reads GAGVSQSPRYKVAKRGQDVALRCDPISGHVSLFWYQQALGQGPEFLTYFQNEAQLDKSGLPSDRFFAERPEGSVSTLKIQRTQQEDSAVYLCASSPARTEAFFGQGTRLTVV.

This clonotype was found a few times. The CDR3 bases are TGTGCCAGCAGCAGGGACACCTCCTATAATTCACCCCTCCACTTT. Translation gives CASSRDTSYNSPLHF. The chain links TRBV7-6 to TRBJ1-6, with D maybe TRBD1 (6 bases). The CDR3 runs to 15 residues. Deletions cut 5 bases from V and 0 bases from J, with 8 bases between. Germline V gene data show CDR1 as SGHVS and CDR2 as FNYEAQ. The full variable domain, with the rest looked up from reference TRBV7-6 and TRBJ1-6, is GAGVSQSPRYKVTKRGQDVALRCDPISGHVSLYWYRQALGQGPEFLTYFNYEAQQDKSGLPNDRFSAERPEGSISTLTIQRTEQRDSAMYRCASSRDTSYNSPLHFGNGTRLTVT.

This clonotype was recorded many times. The chain links TRBV15 to TRBJ2-1; 9 nucleotides align to TRBD1. CDR3 length equals 16 residues. V was pared by 0 bases and J by 4 bases, with 4 bases of the junction left unmatched. Germline-derived CDR1 and CDR2 are LNHNV and YYDKDF (reference sequence). CDR3 in amino acids: CATSRDLQGAYNEQFF. CDR3 DNA: TGTGCCACCAGCAGAGATCTACAGGGGGCATACAATGAGCAGTTCTTC.

This clonotype was counted many times. This chain joins TRBV4-1 and TRBJ2-7; D might be TRBD1 (6 bases). Trimming left V 5 bases short and J 3 bases short, with 14 bases between. The germline CDR1 and CDR2 sequences are MGHRA and YSYEKL. The CDR3 runs to 14 residues. The CDR3 loop is CASSKLGTNYEQYF. The CDR3 coding sequence is TGCGCCAGCAGCAAACTCGGGACAAACTACGAGCAGTACTTC.

This sequence joins TRBV27 and TRBJ2-3; a possible D gene is TRBD2 (6 bases). This CDR3 spans 16 amino acids. V lost 1 base, J lost 7 bases, and 18 bases lay in between. Germline V gene lookup returns CDR1 MNHEY and CDR2 SMNVEV (reference sequence). This CDR3 is CASSLFEAGLRNTQYF. In DNA, the CDR3 is TGTGCCAGCAGTTTATTTGAGGCGGGATTGAGAAATACGCAGTATTTT.

This clonotype came up a few times. The chain combines TRBV4-2 with TRBJ2-3, with 8 nucleotides matching TRBD1. The CDR3 has 16 residues. The germline CDR1 and CDR2 sequences are LGHNA and YNFKEQ. V lost 4 bases, J lost 2 bases, and 8 bases stayed unmatched. CDR3 amino acids: CASSLDGQGPTDTQYF. DNA for the CDR3: TGTGCCAGCAGCCTCGACGGACAGGGACCCACAGATACGCAGTATTTT.

The CDR3 sequence: CASSFENPHFYEQYF. The CDR3 coding sequence is TGTGCCAGCAGTTTCGAGAACCCACACTTCTACGAGCAGTACTTC. The chain has TRBV27 and TRBJ2-7; D is unresolved. Trimming took 3 bases from V and 3 from J, leaving 15 bases between them. CDR1 and CDR2 from the germline V gene are MNHEY and SMNVEV (reference sequence). This CDR3 spans 15 amino acids.

This chain uses TRBV20-1 with TRBJ2-3; TRBD1 might be the D (5 bases). V shed 6 bases and J shed 2 bases, with 18 bases lying between them. CDR1 and CDR2 (germline): DFQATT, SNEGSKA (reference sequence). The CDR3 has 15 amino acids. Here the CDR3 reads CSAHSGRAVTDTQYF. Here the CDR3 DNA reads TGCAGTGCCCACTCGGGCAGGGCGGTCACAGATACGCAGTATTTT.

The chain combines TRBV6-5 with TRBJ1-1; 7 bases map to TRBD1. V shed 2 bases, J shed 1 base, and the junction held 4 bases outside the gene matches. Germline CDR1 MNHEY, CDR2 SVGAGI. This CDR3 comprises 15 residues. CDR3 nucleotide sequence: TGTGCCAGCAGTTACCTCCGGGACAGGAACACTGAAGCTTTCTTT. Translating it yields CASSYLRDRNTEAFF.

This clonotype was seen more than once but under ten times. The chain carries TRBV24-1 and TRBJ2-2, with TRBD2 as a possible D gene (6 bases). The CDR3 runs 18 residues. Germline CDR1 reads KGHDR; CDR2 reads SFDVKD. The V end was cut by 5 bases, the J end by 1 base, with 19 bases between. The CDR3 loop is CATSAHLFGGENTGELFF. The CDR3 DNA reads as TGTGCCACCAGTGCCCATTTATTCGGGGGTGAGAACACCGGGGAGCTGTTTTTT.

In its sample, this clonotype was seen many times. V and J are TRBV20-1 and TRBJ1-2, with D maybe TRBD1 (6 bases). V gave up 6 bases and J gave up 5 bases, with 10 bases separating them. The CDR3 runs 11 residues. Germline CDR1 is DFQATT and CDR2 is SNEGSKA (reference sequence). The CDR3 DNA sequence: TGCAGTGCCCAGGACAGTTATGGCTACACCTTC. This gives the protein CSAQDSYGYTF.

V usage is TRBV12-3 or TRBV12-4 and J usage is TRBJ2-7, with D possibly being TRBD1 (7 bases). V lost 3 bases and J lost 12, with 18 bases in between. This CDR3 region has 13 residues. CDR3 region: CASSFRGVSTVYF. The CDR3 DNA reads TGTGCCAGCAGTTTCAGGGGGGTTTCTACCGTGTACTTC.

The gene calls are TRBV6-5 and TRBJ2-5, with 8 bases lining up with TRBD1. CDR1 MNHEY and CDR2 SVGAGI come from the germline V gene. Unmatched junction bases numbered 5, after V lost 0 bases and J lost 5 bases. CDR3 size: 15 residues. The CDR3 region is CASSYSTGVGETQYF. Here the CDR3 DNA reads TGTGCCAGCAGTTACTCGACAGGGGTAGGGGAGACCCAGTACTTC.

The chain carries TRBV29-1 and TRBJ2-7; TRBD2 might be the D (6 bases). The germline CDR1 and CDR2 sequences are SQVTM and ANQGSEA. V dropped 6 bases and J dropped 9 bases, with 21 bases sitting between them. The CDR3 spans 13 residues. The CDR3 here is CSVGWGRGDGQYF. The CDR3 region has the DNA TGCAGCGTGGGCTGGGGCCGCGGGGACGGGCAGTACTTC.

This rearrangement joins TRBV20-1 to TRBJ2-5; D remains ambiguous. V was shortened by 4 bases and J by 5 bases, with 8 bases between the two germline ends. Germline CDR1 is DFQATT and CDR2 is SNEGSKA (reference sequence). This CDR3 is built from 11 residues. The CDR3 bases are TGCAGTGCTAACCCGGAGGAGACCCAGTACTTC. Translation: CSANPEETQYF.

V gene TRBV5-1 combines with J gene TRBJ2-6, with 8 bases matching TRBD1. CDR3 length: 18 residues. The germline CDR1 and CDR2 sequences are SGHRS and YFSETQ. Unmatched junction bases numbered 5, after V lost 0 bases and J lost 0 bases. CDR3 coding DNA: TGCGCCAGCAGCTTGGGGAGACAGGGGAGCTCTGGGGCCAACGTCCTGACTTTC. Amino acid sequence: CASSLGRQGSSGANVLTF.

The chain carries TRBV5-1 and TRBJ2-1, with 8 nucleotides matching TRBD1. Trimming at V came to 1 base and at J to 3 bases, leaving 6 bases not matched to a gene. This CDR3 has 16 amino acids. The V gene's germline CDR1 is SGHRS and CDR2 YFSETQ. This chain's CDR3 is CASSLSPTGGYNEQFF. CDR3 sequence (DNA): TGCGCCAGCAGCTTGTCCCCCACAGGGGGCTACAATGAGCAGTTCTTC.

The CDR3 protein is CASRDRLVEQYF. In nucleotides, the CDR3 is TGTGCCAGCAGAGACAGGCTGGTGGAGCAGTACTTC. The chain employs TRBV6-2 or TRBV6-3 and TRBJ2-7, with D maybe TRBD1 (6 bases). Between the trimmed V and J ends, which lost 6 bases and 7 bases, there was a span of 13 bases. This CDR3 spans 12 amino acids. Germline V CDR1 and CDR2: MNHEY, SVGEGT.

The sample holds a few counts of this clonotype. The V call is TRBV7-8, the J call TRBJ1-3, with TRBD1 identical over 8 bases. Germline V CDR1 and CDR2: SGHVS, FQNEAQ. The CDR3 sequence is 16 residues long. V dropped 7 bases and J dropped 0; count of bases not matched to a gene: 8. In DNA form, the CDR3 reads TGTGCCAGCACCAAACGCAGGGGGCTCTCTGGAAACACCATATATTTT. Translated, it gives CASTKRRGLSGNTIYF.

CDR3 loop: CASSYWVRDGTLNTEAFF. CDR3 nucleotide sequence: TGTGCCAGCAGTTACTGGGTCCGGGACGGAACCCTGAACACTGAAGCTTTCTTT. The chain joins TRBV6-7 to TRBJ1-1; D may be TRBD1 (5 bases). TRBV6-7 counts as an open reading frame of uncertain function. With 1 base removed from V and 0 bases from J, the gap between germline ends came to 18 bases. The CDR3 contains 18 residues.

This clonotype was detected a few times. This chain connects TRBV25-1 to TRBJ1-2; D not resolved. The germline V gene encodes CDR1 MGHDK and CDR2 SYGVNS. V gave up 1 base and J gave up 3 bases, with 15 bases separating them. This CDR3 has 16 amino acids. CDR3 region: CASSEFRGQAYYGYTF. DNA for the CDR3: TGTGCCAGCAGTGAATTCCGAGGGCAGGCGTACTATGGCTACACCTTC.

The V call is TRBV20-1, the J call TRBJ2-1, with 7 nucleotides matching TRBD1. The CDR3 loop spans 12 amino acids. V was clipped by 5 bases and J by 2 bases; unmatched bases: 0. CDR1 is DFQATT, CDR2 SNEGSKA, per germline (reference sequence). The CDR3 is CSAGQAYNEQFF. CDR3 sequence (DNA): TGCAGTGCTGGACAGGCCTACAATGAGCAGTTCTTC.

The chain uses TRBV12-3 or TRBV12-4 and TRBJ2-1, with D possibly matching TRBD1 (6 bases). The CDR3 runs to 13 residues. Trimming shortened V by 5 bases and J by 10 bases, and 15 bases separated the two germline ends. The CDR3 is CASSPGTFREQFF. In DNA, the CDR3 is TGTGCCAGCAGTCCCGGGACATTTCGCGAGCAGTTCTTC.